This entry is about one T cell receptor (beta chain). Its antigen is undetermined. Here immunoSEQ multiplex PCR was the method, and the copy in TCRdb shows in-frame clones only, minus some. The table lists a few hundred thousand clones, just under 97% of them singletons. These data come from a study of shared clonotypes between healthy human individuals. Regarding the study as a whole: Naive subsets, compared against memory subsets, generally had larger estimated richness values.

Naive CD8 cells were CD45RO-negative, positively selected for CCR7, excluding terminally differentiated effector memory CD45RA+ cells. V gave up 5 bases and J gave up 7 bases, with 13 bases separating them. The CDR3 is 13 residues long. Germline values: CDR1 SGHVS, CDR2 FNYEAQ. The source material was naive CD8+ T cells sorted from blood. The clonotype was recovered from a woman under 40 in good health. The rearrangement joins TRBV7-6 to TRBJ2-3; D perhaps matches TRBD2 (5 bases). This CDR3 is CASSQSRDNTQYF. The CDR3 coding sequence is TGTGCCAGCAGCCAAAGCCGGGATAATACGCAGTATTTT.